This T cell receptor (beta chain) was found in a study of spatial heterogeneity in lung cancer (dated by TCRdb to the late 2010s). Notes on the research overall: The donors were more than 65 patients from the lung TRACERx cohort who had early-stage, untreated non-small cell lung cancer. Beta-chain transcripts were consistently detected in greater numbers than alpha-chain transcripts, which likely reflects a higher abundance of beta-chain transcripts. Both alpha and beta chains were TCR-sequenced in samples taken at surgery, namely 220 tumor regions, under 80 matched nontumor lung samples and just over 55 PBMC samples. The study quantitatively compared TCR alpha and beta repertoires across multiple tumor regions, matched nontumor lung and blood in non-small cell lung cancer. Nonsynonymous mutation counts, determined by whole-exome sequencing of tumor tissue, were related to TCR repertoire features. Follow-up PBMC samples were sequenced whenever available, with the median time to follow-up being two to three years after resection. In the raw uncorrected reads, each unique combination of TCR and UMI appeared on average more than ten times. What the study reported, not specific to this receptor: Ubiquitous expanded tumor TCRs were detected in blood more often at tumor resection than at routine follow-up. Confirming at a functional level the hypothesis that regional TCRs recognize regional mutations was considered to require additional single-cell paired TCR alpha and beta sequencing. Comparisons of baseline and follow-up blood repertoires included only 14 patients.

Library preparation was by 5' RACE. The listed sequencing device is NextSeq 500. To allow correction of PCR and sequencing errors, the TCR library protocol tagged every TCR cDNA molecule with a unique molecular identifier. Per the authors' processing: Decombinator tools were used for TCR identification, UMI-based error correction and CDR3 extraction. TCRs above a frequency of 2 per 1,000, corresponding to the top 1% of the tumor frequency distribution, were defined as expanded. Each repertoire was subsampled 100 times to 5,000 TCRs, after which Renyi diversity was computed with the R vegan package. CDR3 similarity networks were built from amino acid triplet string-kernel similarity, with CDR3s being connected when pairwise similarity was above 0.82. Clones were called with MiXCR by TCRdb after fastp trimmed the public reads at Q25, and only in-frame beta chains were retained. Here each entry gathers all rows of one CDR3 protein and keeps the most common genes and DNA. The V and J calls reflect TCRdb's pipeline rather than the authors' work. For this sample the table gives 15,000 to 20,000 distinct CDR3 sequences, of which 5.5% to 7% were detected only once. The top ten clonotypes cover under 30% of the sample.

This clonotype was seen repeatedly, ten times or more. The antigen this receptor binds is unknown. Within one base of it there is no much larger clone, and no base qualities were kept. The germline V gene (reference sequence) provides CDR1 SEHNR and CDR2 FQNEAQ. V is cut by 3 bases and J by 6 bases, and the space between the germline ends is 9 bases. Including the terminal cysteine and phenylalanine, the CDR3 comprises 12 residues. Only the CDR3 DNA stays, 36 bases, in frame from base 1. Sample time point, as interpreted from the label and publication: blood at routine non-recurrence follow-up after resection. Whole RNA extracted from tumor and nontumor lung tissue, or from cryopreserved PBMC samples, was used for TCR sequencing without cell sorting. A patient was chosen for TCR sequencing only when enough RNA was available from at least two tumor regions.

Sequences were derived from PBMCs, sampled at follow-up. The chain links TRBV7-9 with TRBJ2-7; the D gene cannot be named for sure. The origin of this receptor is a male donor with early-stage non-small cell lung cancer. The nucleotide sequence is TGTGCCAGCAGCTTTCCGGCGCTCGAGCAGTACTTC. This sequence encodes CASSFPALEQYF.